The source of this TCR beta chain is a study of blood T cell repertoires in COVID-19. Study as a whole: There were acute and convalescent COVID-19 samples, and they came from the United States, Italy and Spain. In each case, the material was cDNA or gDNA derived from T cells, B-cell-depleted T cells, or PBMCs.

Germline CDR1 SGHDT, CDR2 YYEEEE. Trimming removed 3 bases from V and 14 bases from J, with 18 bases in between. The length of the CDR3 is 13 residues. In the study's own analysis: For nucleated cells, counts were estimated from reference gene primer amplification. The protocol was immunoSEQ multiplex PCR, while the TCRdb copy is restricted to in-frame clones and leaves out a portion. From that table come the V and J calls and clone size; the DNA was used to work out D and trimming. Among about 100,000 clones listed, roughly 81% were seen once. Material for sequencing was peripheral blood. The sequence was collected from a man aged 35 to 55 with active or convalescent COVID-19. This chain links TRBV5-6 with TRBJ2-1; weak D call: TRBD2 (6 bases). The CDR3 sequence is CASSSLLAPLEFF. The CDR3, as DNA: TGTGCCAGCAGCTCACTACTAGCCCCTCTTGAGTTCTTC.